Listed below are T cell receptor beta chains from one sample, sequenced in a study of vaccination effects on CD4 cells after COVID-19. Assay: immunoSEQ multiplex PCR; the TCRdb copy retains only in-frame clones and omits some. The table lists 50,000 to 60,000 clones, more than 60% of them singletons. For these TCRs, the target antigens are not known. Material: CD4+ T cells from PBMCs cultured without peptide, obtained before COVID-19 vaccination. The receptors come from a human donor who received a COVID-19 vaccine. CDR3s include the opening cysteine and the closing phenylalanine or tryptophan. The D gene is left open where the match is weak. Clone sizes are given selectively: once, few, many, or a class where the clone is expanded.

V: TRBV6-5
J: TRBJ2-3
D: NA
size: NA
CDR3: CASRGTVGGDTQYF
DNA: TGTGCCAGCAGGGGGACTGTTGGTGGGGATACGCAGTATTTT

V: TRBV5-1
J: TRBJ1-2
D: NA
size: NA
CDR3: CASSLDQGVYGYTF
DNA: TGCGCCAGCAGCTTGGATCAGGGCGTCTATGGCTACACCTTC

V: TRBV18
J: TRBJ2-3
D: NA
size: NA
CDR3: CASSPGDTQYF
DNA: TGTGCCAGCTCACCTGGCGATACGCAGTATTTT

V: TRBV7-6
J: TRBJ1-3
D: NA
size: NA
CDR3: CASSTQLSGNTIYF
DNA: TGTGCCAGCAGTACCCAGCTCTCTGGAAACACCATATATTTT

V: TRBV7-2
J: TRBJ2-3
D: TRBD2
size: once
CDR3: CASSLGGGAGDTQYF
DNA: TGTGCCAGCAGCTTAGGCGGGGGGGCCGGTGATACGCAGTATTTT

V: TRBV6-5
J: TRBJ2-3
D: NA
size: NA
CDR3: CATIRGRELKDTQYF
DNA: TGTGCCACCATACGGGGAAGGGAGTTGAAAGATACGCAGTATTTT

V: TRBV21-1
J: TRBJ1-2
D: NA
size: NA
CDR3: CASSPILYGYTF
DNA: TGTGCCAGCAGCCCTATCCTCTATGGCTACACCTTC

V: TRBV2
J: TRBJ2-2
D: NA
size: NA
CDR3: CASSLGQSSGELFF
DNA: TGTGCCAGCAGTTTAGGACAGTCCTCGGGGGAGCTGTTTTTT

V: TRBV2
J: TRBJ1-6
D: NA
size: NA
CDR3: CASSEHALRGSASPLHF
DNA: TGTGCCAGCAGTGAACACGCCCTGCGCGGGTCGGCTTCACCCCTCCACTTT

V: TRBV6-4
J: TRBJ1-1
D: TRBD1
size: NA
CDR3: CASSDIGGEVNTEAFF
DNA: TGTGCCAGCAGTGACATAGGGGGCGAAGTGAACACTGAAGCTTTCTTT

V: TRBV18
J: TRBJ1-2
D: NA
size: NA
CDR3: CASSPRIRDDGYTF
DNA: TGTGCCAGCTCACCCCGGATCAGGGACGATGGCTACACCTTC

V: TRBV12-3/TRBV12-4
J: TRBJ2-2
D: NA
size: NA
CDR3: CASGTLNTGELFF
DNA: TGTGCCAGCGGTACGCTGAACACCGGGGAGCTGTTTTTT

V: TRBV6-6
J: TRBJ1-1
D: NA
size: NA
CDR3: CASSRAAGRNTEAFF
DNA: TGTGCCAGCAGCCGAGCCGCAGGGAGGAACACTGAAGCTTTCTTT

V: TRBV18
J: TRBJ1-3
D: NA
size: NA
CDR3: CASSLIDSSGNTIYF
DNA: TGTGCCAGCTCACTCATTGACAGTTCTGGAAACACCATATATTTT

V: TRBV6-5
J: TRBJ2-5
D: NA
size: NA
CDR3: CASMGDLQETQYF
DNA: TGTGCCAGCATGGGGGACTTGCAAGAGACCCAGTACTTC

V: TRBV10-2
J: TRBJ2-2
D: NA
size: NA
CDR3: CASRTMDGGQDTGELFF
DNA: TGCGCCAGCAGGACAATGGATGGGGGTCAAGACACCGGGGAGCTGTTTTTT

V: TRBV9
J: TRBJ2-3
D: TRBD2
size: NA
CDR3: CASSLTSGGDTQYF
DNA: TGTGCCAGCAGCCTGACTAGCGGGGGAGATACGCAGTATTTT

V: TRBV14
J: TRBJ2-1
D: TRBD1
size: NA
CDR3: CASSREQGIYEQFF
DNA: TGTGCCAGCAGCCGCGAACAGGGGATCTATGAGCAGTTCTTC

V: TRBV18
J: TRBJ2-5
D: TRBD2
size: NA
CDR3: CASSPSGVGSETQYF
DNA: TGTGCCAGCTCACCGAGCGGGGTGGGGTCGGAGACCCAGTACTTC

V: TRBV25-1
J: TRBJ2-2
D: TRBD1
size: few
CDR3: CASSAPGTGKTGELFF
DNA: TGTGCCAGCAGTGCCCCCGGGACAGGGAAGACCGGGGAGCTGTTTTTT

V: TRBV4-1
J: TRBJ2-3
D: NA
size: once
CDR3: CASSQDFQGADTQYF
DNA: TGCGCCAGCAGCCAAGATTTCCAGGGTGCAGATACGCAGTATTTT

V: TRBV7-2
J: TRBJ2-3
D: TRBD1
size: NA
CDR3: CASSTQQGAWDTQYF
DNA: TGTGCCAGCAGCACACAACAGGGGGCATGGGATACGCAGTATTTT

V: TRBV27
J: TRBJ1-1
D: NA
size: NA
CDR3: CASTPDSTNTEAFF
DNA: TGTGCCAGCACCCCTGATAGTACGAACACTGAAGCTTTCTTT

V: TRBV10-3
J: TRBJ2-1
D: TRBD1
size: NA
CDR3: CAISDTGGSGLEQFF
DNA: TGTGCCATCAGTGATACAGGGGGGTCAGGTCTTGAGCAGTTCTTC

V: TRBV7-2
J: TRBJ2-3
D: NA
size: few
CDR3: CASSLQGEADTQYF
DNA: TGTGCCAGCAGCCTCCAGGGTGAGGCGGATACGCAGTATTTT

V: TRBV19
J: TRBJ1-6
D: TRBD1
size: NA
CDR3: CASSRTGLNSPLHF
DNA: TGTGCCAGTAGTCGGACAGGGCTAAATTCACCCCTCCACTTT

V: TRBV3-1/TRBV3-2
J: TRBJ2-3
D: NA
size: NA
CDR3: CASSPVPGVEDTQYF
DNA: TGTGCCAGCAGCCCCGTTCCGGGGGTTGAAGATACGCAGTATTTT

V: TRBV18
J: TRBJ2-3
D: TRBD2
size: NA
CDR3: CASSAGTSGTITDTQYF
DNA: TGTGCCAGCTCAGCCGGGACTAGCGGGACCATCACAGATACGCAGTATTTT

V: TRBV19
J: TRBJ2-2
D: TRBD1
size: once
CDR3: CASNGMSDRVDGELFF
DNA: TGTGCCAGTAACGGGATGTCGGACAGGGTCGACGGGGAGCTGTTTTTT

V: TRBV4-2
J: TRBJ1-2
D: NA
size: few
CDR3: CASSQDEGPTYGYTF
DNA: TGTGCCAGCAGCCAAGATGAGGGGCCCACCTATGGCTACACCTTC

V: TRBV9
J: TRBJ1-4
D: NA
size: NA
CDR3: CASSERAHFVGRHGPYEKLFF
DNA: TGTGCCAGCAGCGAGAGGGCCCATTTCGTAGGGCGCCACGGGCCATATGAAAAACTGTTTTTT

V: TRBV7-3
J: TRBJ1-1
D: TRBD1
size: NA
CDR3: CASSLSGGREAFF
DNA: TGTGCCAGCAGCTTATCAGGGGGCAGGGAAGCTTTCTTT

V: TRBV24-1
J: TRBJ1-2
D: NA
size: NA
CDR3: CATSDVGYGYTF
DNA: TGTGCCACCAGTGATGTTGGGTATGGCTACACCTTC

V: TRBV7-8
J: TRBJ1-1
D: NA
size: NA
CDR3: CASSSRGGGTEAFF
DNA: TGTGCCAGCAGCTCCCGGGGGGGTGGCACTGAAGCTTTCTTT

V: TRBV10-2
J: TRBJ2-3
D: NA
size: NA
CDR3: CASSVGDTQYF
DNA: TGCGCCAGCAGCGTGGGGGATACGCAGTATTTT

V: TRBV5-1
J: TRBJ2-5
D: NA
size: NA
CDR3: CASSLARVGGYETQYF
DNA: TGCGCCAGCAGCTTGGCCAGGGTCGGGGGTTACGAGACCCAGTACTTC

V: TRBV11-1
J: TRBJ2-1
D: NA
size: NA
CDR3: CASSPITRDHNEQFF
DNA: TGTGCCAGCAGCCCTATTACTAGAGACCACAATGAGCAGTTCTTC

V: TRBV9
J: TRBJ2-3
D: NA
size: NA
CDR3: CASSVSISPDTQYF
DNA: TGTGCCAGCAGCGTATCGATAAGCCCAGATACGCAGTATTTT

V: TRBV7-9
J: TRBJ2-3
D: TRBD2
size: few
CDR3: CASSLGVVAGVTDTQYF
DNA: TGTGCCAGCAGCTTAGGAGTGGTAGCGGGAGTCACAGATACGCAGTATTTT

V: TRBV24-1
J: TRBJ1-1
D: NA
size: NA
CDR3: CATSDSGGPMAEAFF
DNA: TGTGCCACCAGTGATTCTGGAGGGCCCATGGCTGAAGCTTTCTTT

V: TRBV30
J: TRBJ2-2
D: NA
size: few
CDR3: CAWSLASGELFF
DNA: TGTGCCTGGAGCTTGGCGTCCGGGGAGCTGTTTTTT